Sequencing of this T cell receptor (beta chain) was carried out in a study of blood T cells in healthy people across ages (dated by TCRdb to the mid-2010s). About the investigation overall: In model experiments, roughly one uniquely barcoded TCR beta cDNA molecule per two T cells was captured by template switching. The donors were split into four age groups: young (average about 16 years), middle-aged (roughly 39), aged (over 55) and long-lived (approximately 89). To avoid experimental bias, donors of different ages were randomly spread across the sequencing lanes. For two donors (one aged 18 to 29 and one aged 80 or older), the study analyzed two additional independent replicas of 1 million unique cDNA reads from the same blood draw. To track age-related changes in TCR beta repertoire diversity, the study relied on deep sequencing normalized with unique cDNA molecular identifiers. Results the study describes overall, beyond this receptor: Because profiling used bulk unsorted PBMCs, naive and antigen-experienced compartments could not be compared conclusively. There was a strong correlation between observed TCR beta diversity and the percentage of naive T cells measured by flow cytometry. Observed TCR beta diversity per million T cells fell roughly linearly with age, and a significant reduction was already apparent by age about 36. Donor CMV infection status was unknown, potentially confounding age-related changes in expanded clonotypes. Estimates of total diversity from one million sequenced T cells were regarded as lower bounds and underestimates. Compared with the aged group, more naive CD4+ T cells, fewer expanded clones and increased TCR diversity were shown by the long-lived group, suggesting age selection.

Libraries came from 5' RACE. Sequenced on an Illumina HiSeq 2500. A second PCR of about 7 to 12 cycles was run with a J-beta primer mix and a sample-barcoded 5' primer. A unique molecular identifier was introduced onto each TCR beta cDNA molecule by a template-switch 5' adaptor carrying 12 random nucleotides. Each sample yielded at least 3 million CDR3-containing paired-end reads. First-strand cDNA was synthesized from all RNA with the Mint cDNA synthesis kit, primed by a TRBC-specific oligonucleotide. Following uracil-DNA glycosylase treatment, a first 18-cycle PCR with universal primers M1SS and BC2_uni_R was performed on all cDNA. On the authors' methods: Each sample was normalized by randomly selecting 1 million high-quality reads, each carrying a distinct molecular identifier. Instead of being binned into consensus sequences, reads that shared molecular identifiers were thrown out. MiTCR, set to a Q25 quality threshold and the strictest error-elimination algorithm, was used for CDR3 identification, clonotype clustering and error correction. A nonparametric unseen species model using Euler transformation provided a lower-bound estimate of total TCR beta diversity. TCRdb reprocessed the public reads (quality trimming at Q25 with fastp, clone calling with MiXCR) and kept in-frame beta chains. All rows with the same CDR3 protein become a single entry with the most common DNA and genes. The authors' filters were not applied to this entry. The sample table records around 1.5 million distinct CDR3 sequences; approximately 59% of these occur just once. 6.5% to 8.5% of the sample is held by the ten biggest clonotypes.

With respect to this clonotype: There is no known antigen for this receptor. No per-base quality is available; no much larger clone lies one base away.

The CDR3 contains 11 residues, cysteine and phenylalanine counted. The sequence is cut down to CDR3 DNA, 33 bases in frame from base 1. The CDR1 and CDR2 encoded by the germline V gene are SNHLY and FYNNEI. Systemically healthy Caucasian individuals from Russia, around 39 in total and aged about 6 to 100 years, were included as donors. Roughly 9 milliliters of peripheral blood were drawn from each donor into EDTA-treated Vacutainer tubes. PBMCs were isolated by Ficoll-Paque density-gradient centrifugation, with at least 6.5 million obtained per sample. Total RNA, at least 6 micrograms per sample, was extracted from PBMCs with Trizol reagent. The percentages of naive CD45RAhigh/CD27high T cells were determined by flow cytometry on a PBMC aliquot from every donor.

The receptor was isolated from a man between 18 and 35 years old in good health. Sequencing was done on a sample of blood. Recombination joined TRBV2 with TRBJ2-5; a tentative D match to TRBD2 spans 5 bases. The end of the DNA fits TRBJ2-7 better, so the J call may be wrong. The encoded CDR3 is CASSERDEQYF. The DNA reads TGTGCCAGCAGTGAGAGGGACGAGCAGTACTTC.